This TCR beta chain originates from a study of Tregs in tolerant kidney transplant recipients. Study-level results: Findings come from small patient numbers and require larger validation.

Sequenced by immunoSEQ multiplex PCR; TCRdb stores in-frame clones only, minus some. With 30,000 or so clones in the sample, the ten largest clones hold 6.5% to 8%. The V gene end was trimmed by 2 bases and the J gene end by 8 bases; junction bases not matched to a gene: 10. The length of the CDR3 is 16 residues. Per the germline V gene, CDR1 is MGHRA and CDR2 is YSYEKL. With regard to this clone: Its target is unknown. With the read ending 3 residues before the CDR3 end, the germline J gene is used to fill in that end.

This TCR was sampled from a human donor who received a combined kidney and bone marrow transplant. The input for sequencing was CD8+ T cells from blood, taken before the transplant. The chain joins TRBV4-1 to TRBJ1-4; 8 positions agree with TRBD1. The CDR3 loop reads CASSQTSRTGNEKLFF. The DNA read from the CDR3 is TGCGCCAGCAGCCAAACAAGTAGGACAGGGAACGAAAAA.